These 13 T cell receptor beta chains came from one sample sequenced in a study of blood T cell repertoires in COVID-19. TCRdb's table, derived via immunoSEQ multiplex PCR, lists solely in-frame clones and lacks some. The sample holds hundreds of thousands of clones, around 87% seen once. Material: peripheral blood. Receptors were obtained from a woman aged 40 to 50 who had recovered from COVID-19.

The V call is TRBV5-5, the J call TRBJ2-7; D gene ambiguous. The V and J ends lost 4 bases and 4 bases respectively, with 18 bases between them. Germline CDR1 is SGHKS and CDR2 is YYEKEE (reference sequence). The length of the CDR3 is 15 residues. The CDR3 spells CASSPRLAGIYEQYF. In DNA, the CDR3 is TGTGCCAGCAGCCCCCGCCTGGCAGGAATATACGAGCAGTACTTC.

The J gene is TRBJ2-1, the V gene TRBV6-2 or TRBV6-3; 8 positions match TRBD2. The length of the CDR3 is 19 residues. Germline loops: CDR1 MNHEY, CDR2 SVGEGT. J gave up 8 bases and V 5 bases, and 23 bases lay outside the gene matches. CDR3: CASSPVSVVRGGREDEQFF. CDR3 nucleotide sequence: TGTGCCAGCAGTCCGGTGTCCGTAGTTCGGGGGGGCCGTGAGGATGAGCAGTTCTTC.

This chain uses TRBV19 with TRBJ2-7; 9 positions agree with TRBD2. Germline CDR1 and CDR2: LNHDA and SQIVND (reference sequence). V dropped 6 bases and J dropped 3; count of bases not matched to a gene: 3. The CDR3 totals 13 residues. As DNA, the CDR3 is TGTGCCAGTAGGCGGGGGGGCGGCTACGAGCAGTACTTC. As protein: CASRRGGGYEQYF. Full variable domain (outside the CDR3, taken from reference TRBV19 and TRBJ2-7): DGGITQSPKYLFRKEGQNVTLSCEQNLNHDAMYWYRQDPGQGLRLIYYSQIVNDFQKGDIAEGYSVSREKKESFPLTVTSAQKNPTAFYLCASRRGGGYEQYFGPGTRLTVT.

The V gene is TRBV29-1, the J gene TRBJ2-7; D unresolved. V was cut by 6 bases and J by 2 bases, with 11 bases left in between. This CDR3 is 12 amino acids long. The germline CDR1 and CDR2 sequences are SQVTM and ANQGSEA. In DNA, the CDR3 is TGCAGCGTCCAGAATTATCCCTACGAGCAGTACTTC. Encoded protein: CSVQNYPYEQYF.

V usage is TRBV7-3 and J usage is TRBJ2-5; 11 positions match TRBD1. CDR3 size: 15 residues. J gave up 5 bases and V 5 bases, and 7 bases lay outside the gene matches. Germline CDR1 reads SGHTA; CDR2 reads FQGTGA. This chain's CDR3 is CASSRRTGGRETQYF. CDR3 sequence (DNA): TGTGCCAGCAGCCGAAGGACAGGGGGCAGGGAGACCCAGTACTTC.

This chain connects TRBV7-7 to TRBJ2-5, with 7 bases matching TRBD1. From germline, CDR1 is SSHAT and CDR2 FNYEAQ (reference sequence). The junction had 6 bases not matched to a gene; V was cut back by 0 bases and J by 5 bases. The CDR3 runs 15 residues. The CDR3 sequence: CASSLAGLQGETQYF. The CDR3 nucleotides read TGTGCCAGCAGCTTAGCGGGTTTACAGGGGGAGACCCAGTACTTC.

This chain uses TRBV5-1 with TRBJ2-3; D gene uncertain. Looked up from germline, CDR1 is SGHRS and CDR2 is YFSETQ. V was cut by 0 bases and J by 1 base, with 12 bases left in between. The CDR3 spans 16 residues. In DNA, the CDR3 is TGCGCCAGCAGCTTGGCTTTGGCAACCGGCACAGATACGCAGTATTTT. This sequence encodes CASSLALATGTDTQYF.

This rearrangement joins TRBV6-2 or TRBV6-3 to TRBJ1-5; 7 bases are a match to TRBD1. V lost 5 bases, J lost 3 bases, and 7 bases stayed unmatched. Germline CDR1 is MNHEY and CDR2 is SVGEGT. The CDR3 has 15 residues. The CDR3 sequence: CASSHRGRTNQPQHF. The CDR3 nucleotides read TGTGCCAGCAGTCACAGGGGACGGACCAATCAGCCCCAGCATTTT.

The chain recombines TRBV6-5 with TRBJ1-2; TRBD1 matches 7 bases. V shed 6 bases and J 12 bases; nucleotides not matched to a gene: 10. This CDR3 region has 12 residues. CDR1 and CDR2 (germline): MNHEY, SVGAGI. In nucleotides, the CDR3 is TGTGCCAGCAGAAGGACAGGACCATTTAACACCTTC. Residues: CASRRTGPFNTF.

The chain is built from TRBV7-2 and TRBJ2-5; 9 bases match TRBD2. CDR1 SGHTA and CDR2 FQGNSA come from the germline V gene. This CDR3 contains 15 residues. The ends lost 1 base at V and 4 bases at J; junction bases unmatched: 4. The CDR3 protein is CASSLGRGGAETQYF. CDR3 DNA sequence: TGTGCCAGCAGCTTAGGGCGGGGGGGCGCAGAGACCCAGTACTTC. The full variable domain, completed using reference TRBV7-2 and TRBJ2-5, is GAGVSQSPSNKVTEKGKDVELRCDPISGHTALYWYRQSLGQGLEFLIYFQGNSAPDKSGLPSDRFSAERTGGSVSTLTIQRTQQEDSAVYLCASSLGRGGAETQYFGPGTRLLVL.

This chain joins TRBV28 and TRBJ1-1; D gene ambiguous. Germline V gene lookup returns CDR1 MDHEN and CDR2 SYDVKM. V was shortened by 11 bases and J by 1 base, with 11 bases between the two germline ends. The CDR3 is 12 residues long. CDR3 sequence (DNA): TGTGCCTCTAATGTCGGGAACACTGAAGCTTTCTTT. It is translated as CASNVGNTEAFF.

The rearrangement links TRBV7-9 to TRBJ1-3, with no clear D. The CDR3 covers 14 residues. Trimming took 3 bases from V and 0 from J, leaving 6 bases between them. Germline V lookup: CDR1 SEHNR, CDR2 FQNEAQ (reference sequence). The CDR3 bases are TGTGCCAGCAGCTTGTTGAGCTCTGGAAACACCATATATTTT. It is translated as CASSLLSSGNTIYF.

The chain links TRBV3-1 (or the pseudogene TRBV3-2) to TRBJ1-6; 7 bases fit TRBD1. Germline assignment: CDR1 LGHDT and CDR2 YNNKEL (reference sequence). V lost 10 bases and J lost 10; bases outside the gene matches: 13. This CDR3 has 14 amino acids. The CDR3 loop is CATTHRGVGSPLHF. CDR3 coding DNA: TGTGCCACAACCCACAGGGGAGTTGGATCACCCCTCCACTTT.